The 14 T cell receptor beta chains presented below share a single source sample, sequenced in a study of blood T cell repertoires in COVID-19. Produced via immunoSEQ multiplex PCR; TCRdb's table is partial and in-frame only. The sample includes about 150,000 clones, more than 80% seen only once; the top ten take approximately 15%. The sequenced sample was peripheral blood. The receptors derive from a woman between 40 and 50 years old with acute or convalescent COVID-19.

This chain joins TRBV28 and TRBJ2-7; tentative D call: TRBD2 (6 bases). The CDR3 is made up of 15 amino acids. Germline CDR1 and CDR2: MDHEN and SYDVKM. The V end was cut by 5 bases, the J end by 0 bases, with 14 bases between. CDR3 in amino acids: CASSIRDLHSYEQYF. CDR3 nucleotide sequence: TGTGCCAGCAGTATCCGGGACTTGCACTCCTACGAGCAGTACTTC.

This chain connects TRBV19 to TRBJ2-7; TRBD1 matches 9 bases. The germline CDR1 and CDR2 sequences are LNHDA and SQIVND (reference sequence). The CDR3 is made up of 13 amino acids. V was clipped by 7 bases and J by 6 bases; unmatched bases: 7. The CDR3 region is CASKKDRGSEQYF. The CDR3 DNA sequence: TGTGCCAGTAAGAAGGACAGGGGATCCGAGCAGTACTTC.

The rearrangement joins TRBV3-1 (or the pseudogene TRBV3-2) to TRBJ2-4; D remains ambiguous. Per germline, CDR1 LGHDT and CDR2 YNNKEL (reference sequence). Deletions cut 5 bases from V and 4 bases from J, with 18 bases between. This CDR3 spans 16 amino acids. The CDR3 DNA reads TGTGCCAGCAGCGATCACACCGGAGCTATTAAAAACATTCAGTACTTC. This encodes CASSDHTGAIKNIQYF.

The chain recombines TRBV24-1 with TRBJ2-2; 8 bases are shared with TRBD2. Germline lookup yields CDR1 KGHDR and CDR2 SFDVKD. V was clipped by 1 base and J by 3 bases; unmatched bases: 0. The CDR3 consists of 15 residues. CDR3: CATSDLLADTGELFF. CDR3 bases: TGTGCCACCAGTGATTTACTAGCGGACACCGGGGAGCTGTTTTTT.

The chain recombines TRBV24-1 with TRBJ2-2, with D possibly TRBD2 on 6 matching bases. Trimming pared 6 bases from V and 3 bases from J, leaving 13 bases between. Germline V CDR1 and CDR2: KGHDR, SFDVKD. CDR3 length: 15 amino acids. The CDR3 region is CATSTRTGDTGELFF. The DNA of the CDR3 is TGTGCCACCAGTACGAGGACGGGGGACACCGGGGAGCTGTTTTTT.

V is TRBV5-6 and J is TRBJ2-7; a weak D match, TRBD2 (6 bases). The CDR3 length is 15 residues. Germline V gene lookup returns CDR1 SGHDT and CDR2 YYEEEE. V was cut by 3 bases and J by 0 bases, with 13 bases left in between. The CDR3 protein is CASSWGTESSYEQYF. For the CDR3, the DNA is TGTGCCAGCAGCTGGGGGACTGAGAGCTCCTACGAGCAGTACTTC.

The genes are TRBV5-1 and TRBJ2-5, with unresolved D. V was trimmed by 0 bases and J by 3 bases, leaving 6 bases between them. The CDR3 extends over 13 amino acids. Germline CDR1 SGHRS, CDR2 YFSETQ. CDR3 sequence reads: CASSLAQKETQYF. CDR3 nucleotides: TGCGCCAGCAGCTTGGCACAGAAAGAGACCCAGTACTTC.

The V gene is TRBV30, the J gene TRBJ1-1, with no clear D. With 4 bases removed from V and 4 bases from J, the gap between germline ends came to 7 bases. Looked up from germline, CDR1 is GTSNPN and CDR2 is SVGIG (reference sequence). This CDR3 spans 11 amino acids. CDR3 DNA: TGTGCCTGGATATCGCGCACTGAAGCTTTCTTT. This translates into CAWISRTEAFF.

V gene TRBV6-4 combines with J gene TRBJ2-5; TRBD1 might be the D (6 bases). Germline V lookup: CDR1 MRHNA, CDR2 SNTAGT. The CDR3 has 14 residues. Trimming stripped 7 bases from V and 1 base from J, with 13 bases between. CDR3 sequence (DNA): TGTGCCAGCATGTTAGGACAGATCCAAGAGACCCAGTACTTC. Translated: CASMLGQIQETQYF.

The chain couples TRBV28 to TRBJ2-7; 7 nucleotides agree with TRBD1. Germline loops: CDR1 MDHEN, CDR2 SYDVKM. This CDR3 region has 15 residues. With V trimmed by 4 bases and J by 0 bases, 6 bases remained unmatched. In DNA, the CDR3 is TGTGCCAGCAGTTCCACAGGGGTAGGCTCCTACGAGCAGTACTTC. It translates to CASSSTGVGSYEQYF.

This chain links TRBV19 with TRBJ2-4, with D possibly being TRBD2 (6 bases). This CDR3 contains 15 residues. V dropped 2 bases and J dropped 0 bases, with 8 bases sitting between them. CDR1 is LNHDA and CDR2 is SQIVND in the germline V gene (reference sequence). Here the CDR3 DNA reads TGTGCCAGTAGTATAAACGGGGGAGCCAAAAACATTCAGTACTTC. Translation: CASSINGGAKNIQYF.

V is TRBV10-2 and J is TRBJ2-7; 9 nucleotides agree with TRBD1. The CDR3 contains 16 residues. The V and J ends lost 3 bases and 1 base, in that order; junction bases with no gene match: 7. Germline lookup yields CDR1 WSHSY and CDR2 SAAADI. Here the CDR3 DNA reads TGCGCCAGCAGTGACGCCGGGACAGGGTTTTCCTACGAGCAGTACTTC. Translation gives CASSDAGTGFSYEQYF.

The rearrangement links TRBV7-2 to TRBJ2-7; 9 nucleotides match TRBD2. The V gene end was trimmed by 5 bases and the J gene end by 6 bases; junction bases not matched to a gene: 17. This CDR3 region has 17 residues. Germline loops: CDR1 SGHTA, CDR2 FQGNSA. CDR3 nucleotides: TGTGCCAGCAGCCTTTTAGGGGCGGGAGGGCTCCTAGCCGAGCAGTACTTC. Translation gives CASSLLGAGGLLAEQYF.

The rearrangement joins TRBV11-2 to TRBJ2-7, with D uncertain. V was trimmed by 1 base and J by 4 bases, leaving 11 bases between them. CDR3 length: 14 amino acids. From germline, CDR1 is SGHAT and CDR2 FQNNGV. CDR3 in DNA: TGTGCCAGCAGCTTAGCCCCCGGCAGGTACGAGCAGTACTTC. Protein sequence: CASSLAPGRYEQYF. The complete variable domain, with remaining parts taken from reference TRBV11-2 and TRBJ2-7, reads EAGVAQSPRYKIIEKRQSVAFWCNPISGHATLYWYQQILGQGPKLLIQFQNNGVVDDSQLPKDRFSAERLKGVDSTLKIQPAKLEDSAVYLCASSLAPGRYEQYFGPGTRLTVT.